This passage covers 21 T cell receptor beta chains from one sample sequenced in a study of cytotoxic CD8 clonotypes in ibrutinib-treated CLL. Sequenced by immunoSEQ multiplex PCR; TCRdb stores in-frame clones only, minus some. The sample has 150,000 or so clones, around three quarters seen once; the top ten hold around 13%. The starting material was PBMCs, obtained after 12 months of ibrutinib treatment. These receptors were obtained from a human donor with chronic lymphocytic leukemia.

The chain couples TRBV29-1 to TRBJ1-4; D perhaps matches TRBD1 (5 bases). The CDR3 has 17 amino acids. V dropped 0 bases and J dropped 7 bases, with 21 bases sitting between them. The germline gives CDR1 SQVTM, CDR2 ANQGSEA. The CDR3 nucleotides read TGCAGCGTTGAAGATTTCTCCTTGGAGGGGTATAGTGAAAAACTGTTTTTT. Its protein product is CSVEDFSLEGYSEKLFF.

This sequence joins TRBV6-1 and TRBJ2-7; a possible D gene is TRBD1 (6 bases). Germline-derived CDR1 and CDR2 are MNHNS and SASEGT. The CDR3 is made up of 15 amino acids. Trimming shortened V by 4 bases and J by 3 bases, and 16 bases separated the two germline ends. The CDR3 region has the DNA TGTGCCAGCAGTGCGGGCAGGGGTTTTCTCTACGAGCAGTACTTC. Translating it yields CASSAGRGFLYEQYF.

This clone was counted between two and nine times. The chain joins TRBV27 to TRBJ2-5; no reliable D call. This CDR3 is built from 16 residues. V lost 3 bases and J 1 base, leaving 15 bases between the germline ends. Germline assignment: CDR1 MNHEY and CDR2 SMNVEV (reference sequence). The CDR3 loop reads CASSFSYSRPQETQYF. CDR3 coding DNA: TGTGCCAGCAGTTTCTCTTACAGTCGGCCCCAAGAGACCCAGTACTTC.

V and J are TRBV27 and TRBJ2-7; D uncertain. The length of the CDR3 is 13 residues. Germline CDR1 reads MNHEY; CDR2 reads SMNVEV (reference sequence). Trimming took 2 bases from V and 5 from J, leaving 10 bases between them. The CDR3 region is CASSLPGGNEQYF. The CDR3 DNA sequence: TGTGCCAGCAGTTTACCGGGTGGTAACGAGCAGTACTTC.

This clone has a single count. The V gene is TRBV28, the J gene TRBJ2-1; tentatively, D is TRBD2 (6 bases). V lost 5 bases and J 7 bases, leaving 18 bases between the germline ends. The V gene's germline CDR1 is MDHEN and CDR2 SYDVKM. The CDR3 spans 15 residues. Here the CDR3 DNA reads TGTGCCAGCAGTCCAACCCTCGCAGGGAGGAATGAGCAGTTCTTC. Encoded protein: CASSPTLAGRNEQFF.

The gene calls are TRBV18 and TRBJ1-1; D unclear. The V and J ends lost 1 base and 8 bases respectively, with 11 bases between them. The V gene's germline CDR1 is KGHSH and CDR2 LQKENI. This CDR3 has 13 residues. CDR3 loop: CASSPQKGMEAFF. As DNA, the CDR3 is TGTGCCAGCTCACCACAGAAGGGAATGGAAGCTTTCTTT.

Regarding this clone: Given a much more abundant clone one base away, this may be a read error. The genes are TRBV9 and TRBJ2-1; 9 bases map to TRBD2. Germline V gene sequence: CDR1 SGDLS, CDR2 YYNGEE. J was trimmed by 3 bases and V by 7 bases; bases with no gene match: 2. This CDR3 spans 13 amino acids. The CDR3 reads CASGLASYNEQFF. The CDR3 DNA is TGTGCCAGCGGACTAGCGAGCTACAATGAGCAGTTCTTC.

This chain connects TRBV9 to TRBJ2-2; D perhaps matches TRBD1 (5 bases). The CDR3 is 17 residues long. In germline, CDR1 is SGDLS, CDR2 YYNGEE. Trimming cost V 3 bases and J 5 bases, with 20 bases left between them. In nucleotides, the CDR3 is TGTGCCAGCAGCGCAACCATTCGCCCAAGGACAACCGGGGAGCTGTTTTTT. As protein: CASSATIRPRTTGELFF.

The chain joins TRBV19 to TRBJ2-1, with a weak D call TRBD2 (5 bases). Germline assignment: CDR1 LNHDA and CDR2 SQIVND (reference sequence). The CDR3 covers 16 residues. Trimming stripped 7 bases from V and 9 bases from J, with 25 bases between. CDR3 amino acids: CASNSGPSWEYGEQFF. CDR3 bases: TGTGCCAGTAATTCAGGTCCTAGTTGGGAGTACGGTGAGCAGTTCTTC.

The chain has TRBV5-4 and TRBJ2-7; 14 positions match TRBD2. Germline V lookup: CDR1 SGHNT, CDR2 YYREEE (reference sequence). This CDR3 is built from 15 residues. With V trimmed by 2 bases and J by 3 bases, 1 base remained unmatched. The CDR3 sequence: CASSFGTSGSYEQYF. The CDR3 coding sequence is TGTGCCAGCAGCTTCGGGACTAGCGGGAGCTACGAGCAGTACTTC.

The V call is TRBV6-5, the J call TRBJ2-3; 8 nucleotides align to TRBD1. Trimming cost V 3 bases and J 4 bases; bases outside gene matches: 3. The CDR3 length is 14 residues. Germline V CDR1 and CDR2: MNHEY, SVGAGI. CDR3 coding DNA: TGTGCCAGCAGTTATGGACAGGGACCAGATACGCAGTATTTT. Its protein is CASSYGQGPDTQYF.

The rearrangement links TRBV5-1 to TRBJ1-3; perhaps TRBD1 as D (5 bases). The germline gives CDR1 SGHRS, CDR2 YFSETQ. V lost 0 bases, J lost 4 bases, and 8 bases lay in between. The CDR3 contains 14 residues. CDR3 nucleotides: TGCGCCAGCAGCTTGGAGGGGCGCGGAAACACCATATATTTT. Its translation: CASSLEGRGNTIYF.

This rearrangement joins TRBV6-5 to TRBJ2-7; D possibly uses TRBD1 or TRBD2 (5 bases each). The CDR3 spans 13 residues. CDR1 and CDR2 from the germline V gene are MNHEY and SVGAGI. With 5 bases removed from V and 6 bases from J, the gap between germline ends came to 14 bases. CDR3 in amino acids: CASSPGTPFEQYF. CDR3 DNA sequence: TGTGCCAGCAGTCCGGGGACCCCATTCGAGCAGTACTTC.

The chain combines TRBV5-4 with TRBJ2-7; 8 nucleotides match TRBD1. The germline CDR1 and CDR2 sequences are SGHNT and YYREEE (reference sequence). The CDR3 is made up of 14 amino acids. The junction had 8 bases not matched to a gene; V was cut back by 7 bases and J by 2 bases. The CDR3 DNA reads as TGTGCCAGCGGACCGGGACAGGCTACCTACGAGCAGTACTTC. Translation: CASGPGQATYEQYF.

This sequence joins TRBV5-6 and TRBJ1-1; the D gene is possibly TRBD1 (5 bases). CDR3 length equals 13 residues. The germline CDR1 and CDR2 sequences are SGHDT and YYEEEE. The V end was cut by 4 bases, the J end by 1 base, with 8 bases between. The CDR3 coding sequence is TGTGCCAGCAGCCGGACAAGGAACACTGAAGCTTTCTTT. Translating it yields CASSRTRNTEAFF. The whole variable domain, remainder taken from reference TRBV5-6 and TRBJ1-1, is DAGVTQSPTHLIKTRGQQVTLRCSPKSGHDTVSWYQQALGQGPQFIFQYYEEEERQRGNFPDRFSGHQFPNYSSELNVNALLLGDSALYLCASSRTRNTEAFFGQGTRLTVV.

The CDR3 protein is CASTPPGDTEAFF. The CDR3 nucleotides read TGTGCCAGCACTCCTCCAGGGGACACTGAAGCTTTCTTT. The chain joins TRBV5-4 to TRBJ1-1, with D perhaps matching TRBD1 (6 bases). Germline CDR1 reads SGHNT; CDR2 reads YYREEE (reference sequence). V lost 6 bases, J lost 3 bases, and 12 bases lay in between. CDR3 length equals 13 residues.

For the CDR3, the DNA is TGTGCCAGCAGCCACCCTTCACACGAAGCTTTCTTT. This sequence encodes CASSHPSHEAFF. V and J are TRBV9 and TRBJ1-1; no firm D call. CDR1 and CDR2 from the germline V gene are SGDLS and YYNGEE. The CDR3 is 12 residues long. Trimming took off 4 bases at V and 8 bases at J, with 12 bases between the two ends.

This chain uses TRBV9 with TRBJ2-1; a weak D match, TRBD1 (5 bases). Per germline, CDR1 SGDLS and CDR2 YYNGEE. CDR3 length: 16 amino acids. With 3 bases removed from V and 9 bases from J, the gap between germline ends came to 22 bases. In DNA form, the CDR3 reads TGTGCCAGCAGCGCGGACACACCTCTCCTTGGTTCTGAGCAGTTCTTC. Translating gives CASSADTPLLGSEQFF.

This clone has a handful of counts. This chain joins TRBV27 and TRBJ2-1, with 10 bases lining up with TRBD2. This CDR3 has 17 amino acids. From germline, CDR1 is MNHEY and CDR2 SMNVEV (reference sequence). With V trimmed by 3 bases and J by 2 bases, 7 bases remained unmatched. CDR3 in amino acids: CASSFGGGLAPYNEQFF. DNA of the CDR3: TGTGCCAGCAGTTTCGGGGGGGGACTAGCGCCCTACAATGAGCAGTTCTTC.

CDR3 sequence reads: CASSYSGRRTF. The CDR3 region has the DNA TGTGCCAGCAGTTACTCCGGGCGACGCACCTTC. This rearrangement joins TRBV6-5 to TRBJ1-2; no clear D gene. The CDR3 runs to 11 residues. The ends were cut back, 0 bases at V and 13 bases at J, with 9 bases in the middle. Per the germline V gene, CDR1 is MNHEY and CDR2 is SVGAGI.

This chain connects TRBV15 to TRBJ2-1, with D possibly TRBD1 on 6 matching bases. V was clipped by 0 bases and J by 4 bases, with 13 bases between them. Germline CDR1 reads LNHNV; CDR2 reads YYDKDF (reference sequence). CDR3 length: 16 amino acids. CDR3 sequence reads: CATSRDMAGDYNEQFF. CDR3 bases: TGTGCCACCAGCAGAGATATGGCAGGGGATTACAATGAGCAGTTCTTC.